This TCR beta chain was obtained from a study of metastatic and nonmetastatic thyroid tumors. TCRdb used MiXCR to call clones anew from the PCR reads. Of more than 25,000 clones listed, under 8% are singletons. Treatment of any kind had been given to no patient before thyroid surgery. Between the trimmed V and J ends, which lost 5 bases and 3 bases, there was a span of 17 bases. The CDR3 loop spans 15 amino acids. The V gene's germline CDR1 is MDHEN and CDR2 SYDVKM. This clone occurred many times. The rearrangement links TRBV28 to TRBJ2-7; TRBD1 or TRBD2 may be the D gene (5 bases each). Sequenced material: blood. The source is a female donor with papillary thyroid cancer or a benign thyroid nodule (not recorded which). Some clones in this sample may be carry-over from other donors' samples. The CDR3 region has the DNA TGTGCCAGCAGTCCCGGGACGGATAACCACTACGAGCAGTACTTC. As protein: CASSPGTDNHYEQYF.